The clone carrying this T cell receptor (beta chain) was observed at least ten times. The sample comes from a study of blood T cells in healthy people across ages. The length of the CDR3 is 15 residues. Unmatched junction bases numbered 3, after V lost 2 bases and J lost 0 bases. CDR1 and CDR2 from the germline V gene are SGDLS and YYNGEE. Together with a sample-barcoded 5' primer, a J-beta primer mix was included in a second PCR lasting about 6 to 12 cycles. TCRdb fed the 5' RACE reads into MiXCR, producing one record per CDR3 protein. Of 850,000 to 1,000,000 distinct CDR3 sequences listed, around 46% were seen once; the top ten hold around an eighth.

Specimen: blood. This TCR was recovered from a man aged 30 to 45 in good health. The V call is TRBV9, the J call TRBJ2-3; 7 bases map to TRBD1. The CDR3 DNA reads TGTGCCAGCAGCGTCAGGGGGTCTAGCACAGATACGCAGTATTTT. Residues: CASSVRGSSTDTQYF.